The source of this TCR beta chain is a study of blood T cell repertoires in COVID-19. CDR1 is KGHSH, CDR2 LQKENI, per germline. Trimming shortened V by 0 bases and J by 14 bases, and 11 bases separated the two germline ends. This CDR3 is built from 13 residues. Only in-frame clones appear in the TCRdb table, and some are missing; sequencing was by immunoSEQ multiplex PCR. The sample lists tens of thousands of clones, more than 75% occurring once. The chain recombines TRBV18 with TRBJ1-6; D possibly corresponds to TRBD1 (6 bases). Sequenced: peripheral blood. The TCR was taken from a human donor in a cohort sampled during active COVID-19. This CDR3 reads CASSPPGHAALHF. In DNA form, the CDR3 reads TGTGCCAGCTCACCACCGGGACACGCCGCCCTCCACTTT.